This T cell receptor beta chain was observed in a study of shared clonotypes between healthy human individuals. It was CD45RO-negative cells, positively selected for CCR7, that made up naive CD8 cells, with terminally differentiated effector memory CD45RA+ cells excluded. The healthy adult donors were HIV-negative and reported no recent acute infections or vaccinations. The germline gives CDR1 SEHNR, CDR2 FQNEAQ (reference sequence). This CDR3 is 15 amino acids long. V was shortened by 6 bases and J by 5 bases, with 16 bases between the two germline ends. In regard to this clone: Antigen specificity is unknown.

Broader study findings: It was only blood that was sampled, and tissue repertoires likely differ.

Libraries were prepared by immunoSEQ multiplex PCR; TCRdb keeps only in-frame clonotypes and omits some of them. The data contain approximately 2,000,000 clones, 90% to 95% of them singletons. Sequencing was done on a sample of naive CD8+ T cells from PBMCs. The TCR comes from a man between 18 and 29 years old in good health. Some clones in this sample may be carry-over from other donors' samples. J is TRBJ2-2 and V is TRBV7-9; tentative D call: TRBD1 (5 bases). CDR3 in amino acids: CASSTSRESTGELFF. DNA for the CDR3: TGTGCCAGCAGTACTTCCAGGGAAAGTACCGGGGAGCTGTTTTTT. Variable domain in full (rest from reference TRBV7-9 and TRBJ2-2): DTGVSQNPRHKITKRGQNVTFRCDPISEHNRLYWYRQTLGQGPEFLTYFQNEAQLEKSRLLSDRFSAERPKGSFSTLEIQRTEQGDSAMYLCASSTSRESTGELFFGEGSRLTVL.